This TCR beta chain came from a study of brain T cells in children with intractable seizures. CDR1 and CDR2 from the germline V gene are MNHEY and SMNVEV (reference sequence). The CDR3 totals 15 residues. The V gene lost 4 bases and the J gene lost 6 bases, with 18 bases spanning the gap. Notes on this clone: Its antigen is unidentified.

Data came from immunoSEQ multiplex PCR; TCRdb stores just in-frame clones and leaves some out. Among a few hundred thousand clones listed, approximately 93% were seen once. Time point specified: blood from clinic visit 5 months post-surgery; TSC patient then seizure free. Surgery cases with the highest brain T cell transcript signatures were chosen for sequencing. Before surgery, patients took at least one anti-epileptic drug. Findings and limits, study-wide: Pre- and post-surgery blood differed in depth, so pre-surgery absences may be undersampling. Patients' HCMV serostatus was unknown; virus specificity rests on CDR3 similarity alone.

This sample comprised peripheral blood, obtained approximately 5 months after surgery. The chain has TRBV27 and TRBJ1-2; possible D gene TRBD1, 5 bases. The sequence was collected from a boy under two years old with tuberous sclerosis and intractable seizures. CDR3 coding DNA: TGTGCCAGCAGTTCCCGGGGGGGGGTGTTCAATGGCTACACCTTC. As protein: CASSSRGGVFNGYTF.